This T cell receptor (beta chain) was observed in a study of post-analysis software for immune sequencing data (dated by TCRdb to about 2015). Background on the whole study: Relapsing-remitting, secondary progressive and progressive-relapsing multiple sclerosis were recorded as disease courses, and subtype annotation was lacking for some patients. A subset of samples was prepared in parallel using single-end sample barcoding, then pooled and co-amplified after Illumina adapter ligation. Patient repertoires were compared against roughly 11 previously published healthy control repertoires from donors aged roughly 6 to 25 years. What the authors observed across the whole study: The multiple sclerosis patient group was slightly younger than the control group. When samples were clustered directly using the F measure, samples prepared in the same batch co-clustered strongly, which prompted a batch-effect correction. Significantly higher frequencies in patients than in controls were found for a few TRBV segments, including TRBV5-6, TRBV5-1 and TRBV20-1. Compared with controls, multiple sclerosis patients had significantly lower normalized Chao1 diversity, a finding suggesting substantial peripheral T-cell clonal expansion.

Relative to germline, V is missing 5 bases and J is missing 4 bases, with 5 bases of the junction outside any gene match. CDR1 MNHNY and CDR2 SVGAGI are derived from the germline V gene (reference sequence). There are 14 amino acids in the CDR3, from cysteine to phenylalanine inclusive. CDR3 DNA is the only sequence kept; it has 42 bases, read in frame from the first base. To demonstrate the VDJtools post-analysis software, the study profiled TCR beta repertoires from the peripheral blood of 13 young patients with multiple sclerosis. The patients with multiple sclerosis were children and adolescents between roughly 6 and 17 years of age. Receptors were amplified or captured by PCR. Sequenced on an Illumina HiSeq 2500. To reduce PCR and sequencing biases, unique molecular identifiers were built into the TCR beta cDNA libraries. Per 1 to 10 million input T cells, roughly 500,000 cDNA molecules were obtained, such that each molecule approximated one T cell. The patient libraries were prepared and sequenced using the same protocol as the earlier healthy control dataset. Within a given batch, samples were prepared together, multiplexed and sequenced on the same HiSeq lane. For the original study's pipeline: Raw barcoded reads were processed with MIGEC, and single-read molecular identifier groups were discarded before consensus assembly and CDR3 extraction. Clonotype tables were post-analysed with VDJtools, normalizing diversity by down-sampling all datasets to the smallest sample size. Repertoire overlap clustering matched CDR3 amino acid but not nucleotide sequences to correct batch-related cross-sample contamination. TCRdb took the public reads, trimmed them with fastp at Q25, ran MiXCR for clone calling and kept in-frame beta chains. Duplicate CDR3 protein sequences are folded into a single record with the most common DNA and genes. The V and J calls and clone size are TCRdb's, not the authors'. This sample has more than 500,000 distinct CDR3 sequences in its table, and 34% of those were observed once. Approximately 6% of the sample is in the top ten clones.

Details on this clonotype: Which antigen it targets is not known. Base qualities are not at hand, and no much larger clone is one base apart.

This clonotype was sampled from a girl aged 2-17 years with multiple sclerosis. Rearrangement joined TRBV6-6 to TRBJ1-5; 7 bases in the junction line up with TRBD1. What was sequenced was blood. The DNA sequence reads TGTGCCAGCAGTCTAGGGACAGTTAATCAGCCCCAGCATTTT. Protein translation: CASSLGTVNQPQHF.